This T cell receptor beta chain derives from a study of shared clonotypes between healthy human individuals. Broader study findings: An expected dependence of interdonor clonotype sharing on sequencing depth was noted.

The donors, all of them Caucasian adults, lived in Nashville, Tennessee. The protocol was immunoSEQ multiplex PCR, while the TCRdb copy is restricted to in-frame clones and leaves out a portion. In the table there are some 2.4 million clones, approximately 93% of which are singletons. V was shortened by 7 bases and J by 0 bases, with 10 bases between the two germline ends. Germline lookup yields CDR1 SQVTM and CDR2 ANQGSEA. There are 13 residues in the CDR3. Only one count was recorded for this clone. The target antigen is unknown. The V call is TRBV29-1, the J call TRBJ2-1; unclear D gene. The TCR sequence derives from a man aged 18 to 30 in good health. Some clones in this sample may be carry-over from other donors' samples. The source material was naive CD4+ T cells from PBMCs. Described subset: CD45RA+ positively selected. The CDR3 DNA reads TGCAGCGCTCACCGGAGCTCCTACAATGAGCAGTTCTTC. Translated: CSAHRSSYNEQFF.